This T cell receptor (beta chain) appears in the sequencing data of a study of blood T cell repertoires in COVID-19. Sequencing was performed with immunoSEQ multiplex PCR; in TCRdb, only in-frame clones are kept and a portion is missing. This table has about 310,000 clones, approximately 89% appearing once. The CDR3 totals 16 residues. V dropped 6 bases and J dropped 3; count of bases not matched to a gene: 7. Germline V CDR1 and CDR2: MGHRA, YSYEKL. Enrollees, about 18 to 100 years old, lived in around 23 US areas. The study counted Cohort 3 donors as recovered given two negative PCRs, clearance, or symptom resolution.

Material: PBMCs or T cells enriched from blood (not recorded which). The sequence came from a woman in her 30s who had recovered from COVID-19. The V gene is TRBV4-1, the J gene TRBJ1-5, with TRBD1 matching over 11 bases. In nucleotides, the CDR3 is TGCGCCAGCAGAAGGACAGGGGGCGGAATCAATCAGCCCCAGCATTTT. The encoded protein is CASRRTGGGINQPQHF.